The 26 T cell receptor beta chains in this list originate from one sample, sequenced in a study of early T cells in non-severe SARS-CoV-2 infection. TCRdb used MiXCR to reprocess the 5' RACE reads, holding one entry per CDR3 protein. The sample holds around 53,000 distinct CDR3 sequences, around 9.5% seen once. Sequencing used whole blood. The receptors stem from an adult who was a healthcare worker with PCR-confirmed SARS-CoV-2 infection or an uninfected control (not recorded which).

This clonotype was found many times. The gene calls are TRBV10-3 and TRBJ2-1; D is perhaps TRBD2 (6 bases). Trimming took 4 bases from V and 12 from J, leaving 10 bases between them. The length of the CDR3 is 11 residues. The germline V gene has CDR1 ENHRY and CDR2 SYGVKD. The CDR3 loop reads CAISAGGGQFF. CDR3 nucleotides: TGTGCCATCAGTGCCGGGGGAGGGCAGTTCTTC.

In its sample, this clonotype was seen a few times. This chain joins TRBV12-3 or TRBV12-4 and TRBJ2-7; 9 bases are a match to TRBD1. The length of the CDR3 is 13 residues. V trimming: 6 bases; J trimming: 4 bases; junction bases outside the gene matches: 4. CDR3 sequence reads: CASSRDRVYEQYF. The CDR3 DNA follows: TGTGCCAGCAGCCGGGACAGGGTTTACGAGCAGTACTTC.

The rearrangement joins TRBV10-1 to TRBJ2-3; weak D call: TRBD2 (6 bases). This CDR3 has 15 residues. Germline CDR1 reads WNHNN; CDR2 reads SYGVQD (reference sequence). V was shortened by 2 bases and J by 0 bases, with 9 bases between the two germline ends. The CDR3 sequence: CASSEASASTDTQYF. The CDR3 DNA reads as TGCGCCAGCAGTGAGGCTAGCGCGAGCACAGATACGCAGTATTTT.

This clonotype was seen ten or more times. The CDR3 region is CASSPQGHEQYF. Written as DNA, the CDR3 is TGTGCCAGCAGCCCCCAGGGGCACGAGCAGTACTTC. The rearrangement links TRBV5-8 to TRBJ2-7, with D perhaps matching TRBD1 (6 bases). The CDR3 consists of 12 residues. Germline-derived CDR1 and CDR2 are SGHTS and YDEGEE. V was pared by 4 bases and J by 5 bases, with 10 bases between.

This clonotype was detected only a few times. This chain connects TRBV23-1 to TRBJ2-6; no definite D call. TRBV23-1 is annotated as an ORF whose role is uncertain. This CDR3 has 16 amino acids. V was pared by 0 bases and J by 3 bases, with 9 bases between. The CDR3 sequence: CASSQSKTGGANVLTF. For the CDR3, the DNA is TGCGCCAGCAGTCAATCGAAGACCGGTGGGGCCAACGTCCTGACTTTC.

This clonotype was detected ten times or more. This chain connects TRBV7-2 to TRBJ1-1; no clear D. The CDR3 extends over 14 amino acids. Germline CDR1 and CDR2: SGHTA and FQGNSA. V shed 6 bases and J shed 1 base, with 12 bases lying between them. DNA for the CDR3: TGTGCCAGCAGGAAACCTACAGAGAACACTGAAGCTTTCTTT. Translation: CASRKPTENTEAFF.

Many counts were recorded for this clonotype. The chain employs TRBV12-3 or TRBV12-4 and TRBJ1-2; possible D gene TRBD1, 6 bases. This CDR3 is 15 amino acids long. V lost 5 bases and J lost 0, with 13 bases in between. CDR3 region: CASSLGGGSNYGYTF. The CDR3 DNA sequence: TGTGCCAGCAGTCTAGGGGGGGGATCTAACTATGGCTACACCTTC.

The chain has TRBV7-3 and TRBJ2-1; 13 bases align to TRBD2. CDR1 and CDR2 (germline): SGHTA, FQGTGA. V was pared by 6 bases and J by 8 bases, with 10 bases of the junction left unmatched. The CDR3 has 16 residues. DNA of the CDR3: TGTGCCAGCAGGCCGGGGACTAGCGGGACTAGGGATGAGCAGTTCTTC. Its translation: CASRPGTSGTRDEQFF.

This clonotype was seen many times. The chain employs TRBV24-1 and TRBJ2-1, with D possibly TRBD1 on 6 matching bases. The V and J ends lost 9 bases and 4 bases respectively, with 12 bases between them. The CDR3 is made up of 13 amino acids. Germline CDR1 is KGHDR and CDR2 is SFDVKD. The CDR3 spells CATSEGVYNEQFF. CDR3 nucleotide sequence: TGTGCCACCTCAGAGGGGGTGTACAATGAGCAGTTCTTC.

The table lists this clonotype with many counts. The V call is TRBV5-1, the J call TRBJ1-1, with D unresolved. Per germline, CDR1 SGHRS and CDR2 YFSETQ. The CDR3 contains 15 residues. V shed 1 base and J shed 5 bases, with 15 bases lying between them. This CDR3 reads CASSLRAGEGTEAFF. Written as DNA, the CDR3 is TGCGCCAGCAGCTTGCGGGCCGGGGAGGGTACTGAAGCTTTCTTT.

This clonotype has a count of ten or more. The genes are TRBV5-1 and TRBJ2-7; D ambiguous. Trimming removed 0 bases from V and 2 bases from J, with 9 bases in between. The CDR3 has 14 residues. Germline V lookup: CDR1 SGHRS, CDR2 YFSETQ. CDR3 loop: CASSLDRRAYEQYF. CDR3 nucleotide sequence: TGCGCCAGCAGCTTGGATCGCCGAGCCTACGAGCAGTACTTC.

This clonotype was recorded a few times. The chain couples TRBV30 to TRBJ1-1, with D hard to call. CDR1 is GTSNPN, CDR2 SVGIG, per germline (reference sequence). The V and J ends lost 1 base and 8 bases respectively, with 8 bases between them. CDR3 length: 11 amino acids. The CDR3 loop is CAWSESGEAFF. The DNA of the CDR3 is TGTGCCTGGAGTGAATCCGGGGAAGCTTTCTTT.

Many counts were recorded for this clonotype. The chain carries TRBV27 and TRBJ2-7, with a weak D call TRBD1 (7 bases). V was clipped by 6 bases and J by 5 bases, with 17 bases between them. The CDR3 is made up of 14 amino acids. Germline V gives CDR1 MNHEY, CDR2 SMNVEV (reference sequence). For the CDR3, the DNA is TGTGCCAGCAGAGGGGGCGGGGTAATCCACGAGCAGTACTTC. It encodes CASRGGGVIHEQYF.

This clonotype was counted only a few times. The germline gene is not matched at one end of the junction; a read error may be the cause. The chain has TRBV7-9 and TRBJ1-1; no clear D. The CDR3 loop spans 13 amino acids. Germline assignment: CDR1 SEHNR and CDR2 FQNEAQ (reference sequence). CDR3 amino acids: CPSSLGSGTEAFF. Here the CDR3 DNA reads TGTCCCAGCAGCTTAGGAAGTGGCACTGAAGCTTTCTTT.

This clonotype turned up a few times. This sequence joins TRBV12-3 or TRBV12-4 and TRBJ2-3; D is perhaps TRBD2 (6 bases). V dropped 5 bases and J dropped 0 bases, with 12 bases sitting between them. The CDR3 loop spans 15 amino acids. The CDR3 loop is CASSTLAHSTDTQYF. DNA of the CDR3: TGTGCCAGCAGTACCCTAGCGCATAGCACAGATACGCAGTATTTT.

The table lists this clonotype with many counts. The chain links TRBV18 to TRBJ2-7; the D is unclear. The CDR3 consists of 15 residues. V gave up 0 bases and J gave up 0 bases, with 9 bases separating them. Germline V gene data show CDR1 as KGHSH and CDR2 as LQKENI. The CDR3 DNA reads TGTGCCAGCTCACCACCGGATAGTGCCTCCTACGAGCAGTACTTC. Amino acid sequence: CASSPPDSASYEQYF.

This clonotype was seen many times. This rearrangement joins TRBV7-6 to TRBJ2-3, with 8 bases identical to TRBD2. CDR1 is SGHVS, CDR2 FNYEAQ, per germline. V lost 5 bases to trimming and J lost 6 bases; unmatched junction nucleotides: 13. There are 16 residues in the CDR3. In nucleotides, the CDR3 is TGTGCCAGCAGCACCGGGGGGGCGGGAGTTTCGGATACGCAGTATTTT. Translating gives CASSTGGAGVSDTQYF.

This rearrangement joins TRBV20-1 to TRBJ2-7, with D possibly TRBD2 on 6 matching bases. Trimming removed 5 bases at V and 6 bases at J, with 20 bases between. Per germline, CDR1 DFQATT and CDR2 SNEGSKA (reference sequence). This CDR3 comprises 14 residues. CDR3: CSAGTRALTLEQYF. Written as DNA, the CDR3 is TGCAGTGCTGGGACTCGGGCGTTGACCCTCGAGCAGTACTTC.

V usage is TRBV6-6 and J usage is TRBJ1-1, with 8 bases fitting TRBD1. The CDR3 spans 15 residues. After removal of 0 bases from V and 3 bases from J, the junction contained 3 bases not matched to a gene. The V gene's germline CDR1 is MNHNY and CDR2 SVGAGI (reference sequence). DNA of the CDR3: TGTGCCAGCAGTTACTCGCAACAGGGGGACACTGAAGCTTTCTTT. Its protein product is CASSYSQQGDTEAFF.

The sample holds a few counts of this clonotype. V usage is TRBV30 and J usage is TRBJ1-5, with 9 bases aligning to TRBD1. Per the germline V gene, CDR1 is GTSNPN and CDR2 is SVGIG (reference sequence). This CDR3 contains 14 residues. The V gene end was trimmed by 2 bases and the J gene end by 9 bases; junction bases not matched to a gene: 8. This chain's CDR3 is CAWSTGGEESPQHF. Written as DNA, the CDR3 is TGTGCCTGGAGTACAGGGGGCGAAGAATCGCCCCAGCATTTT.

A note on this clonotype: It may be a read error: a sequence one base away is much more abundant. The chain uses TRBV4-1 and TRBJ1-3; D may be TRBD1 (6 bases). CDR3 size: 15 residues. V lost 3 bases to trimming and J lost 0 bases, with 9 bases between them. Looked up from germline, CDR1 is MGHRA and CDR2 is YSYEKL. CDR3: CASSQSGHSGNTIYF. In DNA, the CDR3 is TGCGCCAGCAGCCAGTCGGGACACTCTGGAAACACCATATATTTT.

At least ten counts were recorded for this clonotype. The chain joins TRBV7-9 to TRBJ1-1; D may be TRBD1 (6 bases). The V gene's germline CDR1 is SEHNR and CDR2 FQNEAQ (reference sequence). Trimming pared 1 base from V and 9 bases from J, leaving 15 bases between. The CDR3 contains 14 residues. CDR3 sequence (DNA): TGTGCCAGCAGCTTAGGCGGTACAGGGATCAAAGCTTTCTTT. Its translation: CASSLGGTGIKAFF.

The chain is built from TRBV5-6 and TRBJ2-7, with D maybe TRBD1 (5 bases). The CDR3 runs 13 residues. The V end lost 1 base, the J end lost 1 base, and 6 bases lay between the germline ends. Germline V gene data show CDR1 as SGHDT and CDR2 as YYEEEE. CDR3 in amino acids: CASSLHRSYEQYF. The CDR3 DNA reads TGTGCCAGCAGCTTGCACAGGTCCTACGAGCAGTACTTC. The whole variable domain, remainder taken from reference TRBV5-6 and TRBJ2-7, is DAGVTQSPTHLIKTRGQQVTLRCSPKSGHDTVSWYQQALGQGPQFIFQYYEEEERQRGNFPDRFSGHQFPNYSSELNVNALLLGDSALYLCASSLHRSYEQYFGPGTRLTVT.

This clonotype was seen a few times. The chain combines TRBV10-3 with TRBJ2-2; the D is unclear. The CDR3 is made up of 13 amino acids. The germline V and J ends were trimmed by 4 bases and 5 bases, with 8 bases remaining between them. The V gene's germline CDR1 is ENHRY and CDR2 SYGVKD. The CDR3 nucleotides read TGTGCCATCAGTGGAAGAATGACCGGGGAGCTGTTTTTT. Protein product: CAISGRMTGELFF.

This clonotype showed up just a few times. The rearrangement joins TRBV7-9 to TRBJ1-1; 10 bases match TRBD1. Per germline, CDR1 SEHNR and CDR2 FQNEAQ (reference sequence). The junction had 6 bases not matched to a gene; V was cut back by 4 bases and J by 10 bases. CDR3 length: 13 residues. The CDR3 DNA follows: TGTGCCAGCAGCTCGGGACAGGGGCCGACAGCTTTCTTT. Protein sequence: CASSSGQGPTAFF.

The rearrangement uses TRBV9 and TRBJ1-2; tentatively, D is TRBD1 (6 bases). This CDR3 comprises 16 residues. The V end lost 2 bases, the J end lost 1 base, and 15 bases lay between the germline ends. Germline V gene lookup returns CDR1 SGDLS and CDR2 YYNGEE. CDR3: CASSVGASQVNYGYTF. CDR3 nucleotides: TGTGCCAGCAGCGTGGGGGCCAGCCAAGTTAACTATGGCTACACCTTC.